This T cell receptor (beta chain) was retrieved from a study of T cells after yellow fever vaccination. Deletions cut 3 bases from V and 0 bases from J, with 26 bases between. Germline CDR1 SGHAT, CDR2 FQNNGV. This CDR3 comprises 20 residues. TCRdb re-analysed the 5' RACE reads in MiXCR, keeping a single row per CDR3 protein. The sample lists roughly 340,000 distinct CDR3 sequences, 8.5% to 10% seen once, with approximately 18% in the top ten. General study points: A faster peak, day 5 versus 15, was reached by the weaker secondary response.

Only a few counts were recorded for this clonotype. Its target is not known. The specimen comprised PBMCs, sampled on the day of the first yellow fever vaccination. The receptor was isolated from a man younger than 35 who received the YFV17D yellow fever vaccine. This chain uses TRBV11-2 with TRBJ1-1; no definite D call. This chain's CDR3 is CASSFTISRGLNVVNTEAFF. The CDR3 bases are TGTGCCAGCAGCTTCACTATATCGAGAGGGCTTAACGTTGTGAACACTGAAGCTTTCTTT. Complete variable domain (other parts from reference TRBV11-2 and TRBJ1-1): EAGVAQSPRYKIIEKRQSVAFWCNPISGHATLYWYQQILGQGPKLLIQFQNNGVVDDSQLPKDRFSAERLKGVDSTLKIQPAKLEDSAVYLCASSFTISRGLNVVNTEAFFGQGTRLTVV.